This TCR beta chain comes out of a study of blood T cells in healthy people across ages. Trimming shortened V by 1 base and J by 2 bases, and 13 bases separated the two germline ends. The CDR3 spans 16 residues. Germline V lookup: CDR1 SGHTA, CDR2 FQGNSA. PBMCs were isolated at a quantity of at least 7 million per sample. A second PCR, run for about 7 to 11 cycles, used a sample-barcoded 5' primer plus a J-beta primer mix. TCRdb used MiXCR to reprocess the 5' RACE reads, holding one entry per CDR3 protein. The data contain hundreds of thousands of distinct CDR3 sequences, about 30% of them singletons. This clonotype has at least ten counts.

This sequence joins TRBV7-2 and TRBJ2-3; D call uncertain. Sequenced material: blood. This TCR was sampled from a woman older than 75 in good health. The DNA of the CDR3 is TGTGCCAGCAGCTTAGGACACCAAAAAGTCACAGATACGCAGTATTTT. Residues: CASSLGHQKVTDTQYF.